This T cell receptor (beta chain) is drawn from a study of blood T cell repertoires in COVID-19 (dated by TCRdb to 2019 to 2021). For context, the study as a whole: The collaborator samples originated in the United States, Italy and Spain and spanned the acute and convalescent phases of COVID-19. Where available, HLA class I and class II types were obtained from metadata supplied by the sample provider rather than from assay-based typing. The samples were drawn from the first 160 participants of the ongoing ImmuneRACE study and from 1,254 subjects provided by 6 global collaborators. The sample metadata nearly always contained a de-identified subject ID, COVID-19 status, age in years and sex. Deeply sampled blood TCRbeta repertoires from subjects exposed to, actively infected with, or recovered from COVID-19 were included in the dataset. A freely available public database, intended as a resource for researchers studying the immune response to SARS-CoV-2, is where the repertoires were released. The material from the prospective study consisted of cDNA or gDNA derived from T cells, B-cell-depleted T cells, or PBMCs.

Participants in the prospective study were aged about 18 to 100 years, lived in 20 to 30 United States geographic areas, and enrolled through a virtual design. In the prospective study, participants were assigned to cohorts based on the clinical history participants reported in a screening survey and a study questionnaire. For ImmuneRACE Cohort 3, a participant was defined as recovered based on two consecutive negative NP/OP PCR tests, clearance by a healthcare professional, or resolution of symptoms. In the prospective study, mobile phlebotomists collected whole blood, serum and a nasopharyngeal or oropharyngeal swab from each participant. Participants in the prospective study had the option to provide additional blood draws and questionnaires over an approximately two-month period. Prospective study blood samples were shipped either frozen or at room temperature before DNA extraction. TCRbeta CDR3 regions were amplified from genomic DNA using the immunoSEQ Assay, a bias-controlled multiplex PCR. In the paper's pipeline: The number of nucleated cells in each sample was estimated by amplification of reference gene primers within the assay. Sequence reads were collapsed and filtered to measure the absolute abundance of every unique TCRbeta CDR3 rearrangement. For each sample, productive Simpson clonality was calculated by taking the square root of Simpson's diversity index across productive rearrangements. In TCRdb, the immuneACCESS table is reduced to in-frame sequences with V and J assigned. These tables do not hold every clone; where another copy was compared, an unresolved V gene accounts for under half, and the others remain unexplained. Clone size and the V and J calls come from that table; the DNA yielded D and trimming. This sample gives 250,000 or so clones in total; about 82% of them show up just once. Roughly 1.9% of the sample goes to the ten largest clones.

Details on this clone: Its antigen is still unknown. No base quality values were provided; no much bigger clone lies one nucleotide off.

V trim: 4 bases; J trim: 5 bases; unmatched bases: 7. CDR1 LGHDT and CDR2 YNNKEL are derived from the germline V gene (reference sequence). Taken from cysteine to phenylalanine, the CDR3 has 14 residues. Left in the record is the CDR3 DNA by itself, 42 bases read in frame from the first base. What the research found in general, with its limitations: How much clinical and demographic metadata was included differed by source and by participant, and the metadata was provided uncurated.

The clonotype was recovered from a woman between 45 and 60 years old who had recovered from COVID-19. Sequences were obtained from PBMCs or T cells enriched from blood (not recorded which). Recombination joined TRBV3-1 (or the pseudogene TRBV3-2) with TRBJ1-1, with 7 bases aligning to TRBD1. CDR3 region: CASSRDRVATEAFF. The sequence in DNA is TGTGCCAGCAGCCGCGACAGGGTAGCAACTGAAGCTTTCTTT.